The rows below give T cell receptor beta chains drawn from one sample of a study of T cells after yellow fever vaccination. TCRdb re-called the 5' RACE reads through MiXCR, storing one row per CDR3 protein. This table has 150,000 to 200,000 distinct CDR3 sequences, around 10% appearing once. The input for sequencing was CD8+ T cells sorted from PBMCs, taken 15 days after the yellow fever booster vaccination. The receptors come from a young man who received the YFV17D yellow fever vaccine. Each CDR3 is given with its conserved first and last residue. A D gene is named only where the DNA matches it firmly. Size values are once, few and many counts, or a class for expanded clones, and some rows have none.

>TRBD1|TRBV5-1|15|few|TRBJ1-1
TGCGCCAGCAGCCTGACAGGGGCTCCTAACACTGAAGCTTTCTTT
CASSLTGAPNTEAFF
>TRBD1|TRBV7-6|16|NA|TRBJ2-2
TGTGCCAGCAGCTTGGGACAGGGGGCTTATAGCGGGGAGCTGTTTTTT
CASSLGQGAYSGELFF
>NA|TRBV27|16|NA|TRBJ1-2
TGTGCCAGCAGTTCCCGAGGGGGAGGGCTACGAGCTGGCTACACCTTC
CASSSRGGGLRAGYTF
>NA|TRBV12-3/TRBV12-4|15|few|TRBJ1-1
TGTGCCAGCAGTCCTGGTCACCGGGGGACGACTGAAGCTTTCTTT
CASSPGHRGTTEAFF
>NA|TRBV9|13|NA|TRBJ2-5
TGTGCCAGCAGCGCCTCCGATGTGGAGACCCAGTACTTC
CASSASDVETQYF
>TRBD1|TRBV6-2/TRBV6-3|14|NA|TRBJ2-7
TGTGCCAGCAGCCTGGACAGGAGCTCCTACGAGCAGTACTTC
CASSLDRSSYEQYF
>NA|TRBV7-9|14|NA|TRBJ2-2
TGTGCCAGCACGGGATTTACGAACACCGGGGAGCTGTTTTTT
CASTGFTNTGELFF
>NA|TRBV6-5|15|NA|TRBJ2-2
TGTGCCAGCAGGCCCTATCAGGGGAACACCGGGGAGCTGTTTTTT
CASRPYQGNTGELFF
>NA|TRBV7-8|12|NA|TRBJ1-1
TGTGCCAGCAGCCGTGGGTCCACTGAAGCTTTCTTT
CASSRGSTEAFF
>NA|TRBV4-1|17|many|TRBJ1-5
TGCGCCAGCAGCCACCCCTGGGGGGGGCGCAGTGGTCAGCCCCAGCATTTT
CASSHPWGGRSGQPQHF
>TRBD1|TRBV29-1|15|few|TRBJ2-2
TGCAGCGTTGAGACCTCCGGGACAGGGTTAGGGGAGCTGTTTTTT
CSVETSGTGLGELFF
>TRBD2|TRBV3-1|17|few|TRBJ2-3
TGTGCCAGCAGCCAAGGGGGTAGCGGGAGAAGCACAGATACGCAGTATTTT
CASSQGGSGRSTDTQYF
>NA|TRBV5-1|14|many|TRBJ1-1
TGCGCCAGCAGCTGGAGGGTGCAGGGCGCTGAAGCTTTCTTT
CASSWRVQGAEAFF
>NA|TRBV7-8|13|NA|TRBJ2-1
TGTGCCAGCAGCCCTTCGAGCTGGGGGGAGCAGTTCTTC
CASSPSSWGEQFF
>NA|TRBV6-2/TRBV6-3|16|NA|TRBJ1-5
TGTGCCAGCAGTTATAAATTGGGAGAAAACAATCAGCCCCAGCATTTT
CASSYKLGENNQPQHF
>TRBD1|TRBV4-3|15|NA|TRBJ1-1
TGCGCCAGCAGCCAAGGGTACACAGGGGACACTGAAGCTTTCTTT
CASSQGYTGDTEAFF
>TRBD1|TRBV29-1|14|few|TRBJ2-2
TGCAGCGTTTTCGGGGCAGGGGGCACCGGGGAGCTGTTTTTT
CSVFGAGGTGELFF
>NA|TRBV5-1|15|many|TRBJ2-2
TGCGCCAGCAGCGGTCCCGGGTTAAACACCGGGGAGCTGTTTTTT
CASSGPGLNTGELFF
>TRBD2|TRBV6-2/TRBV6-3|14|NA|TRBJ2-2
TGTGCCTCCATTAGCGGGGGGCCGGCCGGGGAGCTGTTTTTT
CASISGGPAGELFF
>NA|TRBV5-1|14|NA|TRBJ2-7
TGCGCCAGCAGCTTGCGGGCAGGACCCTACGAGCAGTACTTC
CASSLRAGPYEQYF
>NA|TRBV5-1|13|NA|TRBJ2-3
TGCGCCAGCAGCTTGGAGGCCACAGATACGCAGTATTTT
CASSLEATDTQYF
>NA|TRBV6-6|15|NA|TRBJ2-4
TGTGCCAGCAGTTTGGGGATCCTAGCCAAAAACATTCAGTACTTC
CASSLGILAKNIQYF
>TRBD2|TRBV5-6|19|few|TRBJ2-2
TGTGCCAGCAGCTTCCGTATGGGGACTAGCGTTCGGGACACCGGGGAGCTGTTTTTT
CASSFRMGTSVRDTGELFF
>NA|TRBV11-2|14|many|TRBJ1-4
TGTGCCAGCAGCTTCGTGGGGACTAATGAAAAACTGTTTTTT
CASSFVGTNEKLFF
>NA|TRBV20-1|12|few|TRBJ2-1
TGCAGTGCTAGAGTGGGAGACACAGAGCAGTTCTTC
CSARVGDTEQFF
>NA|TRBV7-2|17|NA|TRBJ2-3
TGTGCCGGCTCGGGAAGCCTCGCGGCCGGGCGCACAGATACGCAGTATTTT
CAGSGSLAAGRTDTQYF
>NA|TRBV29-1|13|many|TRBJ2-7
TGCAGCGTTGGGCCAGGGGACGAGTACGAGCAGTACTTC
CSVGPGDEYEQYF
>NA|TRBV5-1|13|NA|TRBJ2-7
TGCGCCAGCAGCGCTGAGGCTTACTACGAGCAGTACTTC
CASSAEAYYEQYF
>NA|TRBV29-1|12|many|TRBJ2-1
TGCAGCGTTGAAAGCGGAAACAATGAGCAGTTCTTC
CSVESGNNEQFF
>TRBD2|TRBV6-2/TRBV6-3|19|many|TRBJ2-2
TGTGCCAGCAGAGAACCCCGGACTAGCGGGGGGTCGAACACCGGGGAGCTGTTTTTT
CASREPRTSGGSNTGELFF
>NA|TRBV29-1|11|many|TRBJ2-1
TGCAGCGTTCGGGACGTCAATGAGCAGTTCTTC
CSVRDVNEQFF
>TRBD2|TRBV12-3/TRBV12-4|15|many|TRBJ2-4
TGTGCCAGCAGTACCCTGGGTGCGGGGGAGAACATTCAGTACTTC
CASSTLGAGENIQYF
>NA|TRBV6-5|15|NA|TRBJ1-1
TGTGCCAGCAGTTATGAGGGTAAGGAGTACACTGAAGCTTTCTTT
CASSYEGKEYTEAFF
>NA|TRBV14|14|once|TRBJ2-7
TGTGCCAGCAGCCAACTCCGGGGGATCAACGAGCAGTACTTC
CASSQLRGINEQYF
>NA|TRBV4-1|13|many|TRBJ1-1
TGCGCCAGCAGCCTGGGGGCTGGCACTGAAGCTTTCTTT
CASSLGAGTEAFF
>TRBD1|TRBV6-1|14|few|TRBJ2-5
TGTGCCAGCAGCAACAGGGGAGAGCAAGAGACCCAGTACTTC
CASSNRGEQETQYF
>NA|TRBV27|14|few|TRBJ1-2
TGTGCCAGCGGGAGCCAGGCGTGGGCCTATGGCTACACCTTC
CASGSQAWAYGYTF
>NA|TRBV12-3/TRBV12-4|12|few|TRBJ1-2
TGTGCCAGCAGGTCATGGGAGTATGGCTACACCTTC
CASRSWEYGYTF
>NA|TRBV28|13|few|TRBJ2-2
TGTGCCAGCAGTTTCAGGAGGGTCGGGGAGCTGTTTTTT
CASSFRRVGELFF
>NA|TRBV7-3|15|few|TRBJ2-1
TGTGCCAGCAGCTTATTTCTAGCACAATACAATGAGCAGTTCTTC
CASSLFLAQYNEQFF
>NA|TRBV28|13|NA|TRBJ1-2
TGTGCCAGCAGTATGAGGGGGTATAATGGCTACACCTTC
CASSMRGYNGYTF
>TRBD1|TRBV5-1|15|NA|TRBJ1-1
TGCGCCAGCAGCCCCCCAGGGGGCAGGGACACTGAAGCTTTCTTT
CASSPPGGRDTEAFF
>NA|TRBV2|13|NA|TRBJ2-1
TGTGCCAGCCAGGGGGGAGGAACAAATGAGCAGTTCTTC
CASQGGGTNEQFF
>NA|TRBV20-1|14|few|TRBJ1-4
TGCAGTGCCCCAGTCAGGGAGAGTCGGGAAAAACTGTTTTTT
CSAPVRESREKLFF
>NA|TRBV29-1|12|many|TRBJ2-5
TGCAGCGTTGATACATCGCAAGAGACCCAGTACTTC
CSVDTSQETQYF
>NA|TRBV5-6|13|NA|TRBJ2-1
TGTGCCAGCAGCAAGGGGCTAGGGGATGAGCAGTTCTTC
CASSKGLGDEQFF
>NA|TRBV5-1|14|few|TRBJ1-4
TGCGCCAGCAGCTTGGGACAGTTTAATGAAAAACTGTTTTTT
CASSLGQFNEKLFF
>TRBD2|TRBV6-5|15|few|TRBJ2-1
TGTGCCAGCAGGGTACTAGCGGGGGGGCTGAATGAGCAGTTCTTC
CASRVLAGGLNEQFF
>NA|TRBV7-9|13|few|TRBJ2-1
TGTGCCAGCAGCTTGGCCAGTGGCAATGAGCAGTTCTTC
CASSLASGNEQFF
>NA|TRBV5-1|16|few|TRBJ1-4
TGCGCCAGCAGCTGGGGTTGGAGCGCAACTAATGAAAAACTGTTTTTT
CASSWGWSATNEKLFF
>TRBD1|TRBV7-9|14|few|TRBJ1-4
TGTGCCAGCAGCTTGTCCGACAGGGAAGAAAAACTGTTTTTT
CASSLSDREEKLFF
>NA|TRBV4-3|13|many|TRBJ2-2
TGCGCCAGCAGCCAGACTAACTCCGGGGAGCTGTTTTTT
CASSQTNSGELFF
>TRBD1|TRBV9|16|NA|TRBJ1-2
TGTGCCAGCAGCCCCCAATCCTTCCGGGACAGGGATGGCTACACCTTC
CASSPQSFRDRDGYTF
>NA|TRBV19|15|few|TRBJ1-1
TGTGCCAGCGACCCAGGGCTAAAGATGAACACTGAAGCTTTCTTT
CASDPGLKMNTEAFF
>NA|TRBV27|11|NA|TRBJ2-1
TGTGCCAGCAGTTTCGGGATTGAGCAGTTCTTC
CASSFGIEQFF
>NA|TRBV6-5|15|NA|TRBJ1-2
TGTGCCAGCAGTTATTCTTCGGGGTCCGGCTATGGCTACACCTTC
CASSYSSGSGYGYTF
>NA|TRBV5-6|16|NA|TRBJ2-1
TGTGCCAGCAGCTCCCCCCGTGGGAACTCCTACAATGAGCAGTTCTTC
CASSSPRGNSYNEQFF
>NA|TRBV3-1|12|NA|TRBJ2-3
TGTGCCAGCAGCCAATGGAGTGATACGCAGTATTTT
CASSQWSDTQYF